These 27 T cell receptor beta chains originate from one sample sequenced in a study of type 1 and type 2 diabetes patients. Amplification started from genomic DNA. The TCR beta CDR3 region was amplified using 30 forward and 13 reverse primers. TCRdb independently ran MiXCR on the multiplex PCR reads; one entry per CDR3 protein. The sample carries around 300,000 distinct CDR3 sequences, approximately 45% recorded once. The sequencing input was peripheral blood mononuclear cells (PBMCs). Receptors originate from a man aged 18 to 35 with type 2 diabetes.

This clonotype occurred a few times. V is TRBV20-1 and J is TRBJ2-2; no firm D call. The CDR3 length is 13 residues. The germline V gene has CDR1 DFQATT and CDR2 SNEGSKA (reference sequence). V was cut by 7 bases and J by 0 bases, with 9 bases left in between. CDR3 region: CSGSRSNTGELFF. In DNA, the CDR3 is TGCAGTGGTTCCCGATCGAACACCGGGGAGCTGTTTTTT.

The J gene is TRBJ2-5, the V gene TRBV19; D perhaps matches TRBD2 (7 bases). Germline values: CDR1 LNHDA, CDR2 SQIVND (reference sequence). Trimming removed 2 bases at V and 1 base at J, with 14 bases between. CDR3 size: 16 residues. CDR3 residues: CASSILGGGLQETQYF. CDR3 nucleotide sequence: TGTGCCAGTAGTATATTGGGCGGGGGCCTCCAAGAGACCCAGTACTTC.

There are a few counts of this clonotype. The chain has TRBV5-1 and TRBJ2-2; D is ambiguous. The germline gives CDR1 SGHRS, CDR2 YFSETQ. Trimming left V 3 bases short and J 7 bases short, with 7 bases between. This CDR3 is built from 12 residues. CDR3 region: CASSWMGGELFF. The CDR3 nucleotides are TGCGCCAGCAGCTGGATGGGCGGGGAGCTGTTTTTT.

In its sample, this clonotype was seen a few times. The J gene is TRBJ1-6, the V gene TRBV6-6; D remains ambiguous. The CDR3 totals 9 residues. Between the trimmed V and J ends, which lost 5 bases and 11 bases, there was a span of 1 base. The germline CDR1 and CDR2 sequences are MNHNY and SVGAGI (reference sequence). Here the CDR3 DNA reads TGTGCCAGCAGTCCACCCCTCCACTTT. Its protein product is CASSPPLHF.

V usage is TRBV10-1 and J usage is TRBJ2-3; tentatively, D is TRBD2 (5 bases). The germline CDR1 and CDR2 sequences are WNHNN and SYGVQD (reference sequence). V dropped 0 bases and J dropped 3 bases, with 16 bases sitting between them. The CDR3 has 17 amino acids. The CDR3 coding sequence is TGCGCCAGCAGTGAGTCTTCGTGGGAGAACGGAACAGATACGCAGTATTTT. Protein: CASSESSWENGTDTQYF.

The J gene is TRBJ1-1, the V gene TRBV6-4, with a weak D call TRBD1 (5 bases). CDR1 MRHNA and CDR2 SNTAGT come from the germline V gene. Trimming pared 6 bases from V and 8 bases from J, leaving 16 bases between. The CDR3 has 13 residues. CDR3: CASSPLGGGEAFF. The CDR3 DNA is TGTGCCAGCAGCCCCCTGGGGGGAGGAGAAGCTTTCTTT.

The chain has TRBV10-3 and TRBJ2-3; perhaps TRBD1 as D (7 bases). The CDR3 covers 15 residues. Germline CDR1 reads ENHRY; CDR2 reads SYGVKD. Trimming stripped 10 bases from V and 2 bases from J, with 19 bases between. The CDR3 DNA reads as TGTGCCACCGGGGGTCGACAGGGCTACACAGATACGCAGTATTTT. It codes for CATGGRQGYTDTQYF.

This clonotype has just a few counts. The chain combines TRBV19 with TRBJ2-7; possible D gene TRBD1, 6 bases. The CDR3 is 14 residues long. Germline values: CDR1 LNHDA, CDR2 SQIVND (reference sequence). The V and J ends lost 4 bases and 5 bases respectively, with 15 bases between them. CDR3 loop: CASSNRDISDEQYF. As DNA, the CDR3 is TGTGCCAGTAGTAACCGGGACATTAGCGACGAGCAGTACTTC. Variable domain in full (rest from reference TRBV19 and TRBJ2-7): DGGITQSPKYLFRKEGQNVTLSCEQNLNHDAMYWYRQDPGQGLRLIYYSQIVNDFQKGDIAEGYSVSREKKESFPLTVTSAQKNPTAFYLCASSNRDISDEQYFGPGTRLTVT.

This chain connects TRBV7-2 to TRBJ2-3; 8 bases are shared with TRBD1. The length of the CDR3 is 15 residues. Trimming at V came to 2 bases and at J to 4 bases, leaving 5 bases not matched to a gene. The V gene's germline CDR1 is SGHTA and CDR2 FQGNSA. The CDR3 sequence is CASSLQGALADTQYF. As DNA, the CDR3 is TGTGCCAGCAGCTTACAGGGGGCGTTGGCAGATACGCAGTATTTT.

The chain has TRBV20-1 and TRBJ2-7; unclear D gene. The CDR3 loop spans 12 amino acids. Germline V gene sequence: CDR1 DFQATT, CDR2 SNEGSKA (reference sequence). V was trimmed by 6 bases and J by 2 bases, leaving 11 bases between them. CDR3 coding DNA: TGCAGTGCCCCGGACCAGACCTACGAGCAGTACTTC. This sequence encodes CSAPDQTYEQYF.

This clonotype was seen only a few times. V gene TRBV27 combines with J gene TRBJ2-7; D remains ambiguous. V was pared by 3 bases and J by 1 base, with 7 bases between. Germline V gives CDR1 MNHEY, CDR2 SMNVEV (reference sequence). The CDR3 loop spans 13 amino acids. This CDR3 is CASSFRLSYEQYF. DNA for the CDR3: TGTGCCAGCAGTTTCCGGTTATCCTACGAGCAGTACTTC.

The chain joins TRBV6-5 to TRBJ2-2; D is unclear. The CDR3 runs to 12 residues. The germline V gene has CDR1 MNHEY and CDR2 SVGAGI. The germline V and J ends were trimmed by 10 bases and 2 bases, with 8 bases remaining between them. CDR3 bases: TGTGCCACCAGGTCAAACACCGGGGAGCTGTTTTTT. Amino acids: CATRSNTGELFF.

This chain links TRBV6-6 with TRBJ1-4; a weak D match, TRBD1 (5 bases). The CDR3 contains 14 residues. Germline V gene lookup returns CDR1 MNHNY and CDR2 SVGAGI (reference sequence). V was pared by 5 bases and J by 1 base, with 8 bases between. In DNA form, the CDR3 reads TGTGCCAGCAGTGCAGGGTTAACTAATGAAAAACTGTTTTTT. It encodes CASSAGLTNEKLFF.

In its sample, this clonotype was seen a few times. The CDR3 reads CASSGPGQFYGYTF. The CDR3 nucleotides are TGTGCCAGCAGTGGACCGGGACAGTTCTATGGCTACACCTTC. The V call is TRBV6-1, the J call TRBJ1-2, with 7 bases aligning to TRBD1. Per germline, CDR1 MNHNS and CDR2 SASEGT. This CDR3 contains 14 residues. The V gene end was trimmed by 4 bases and the J gene end by 4 bases; junction bases not matched to a gene: 6.

The chain is built from TRBV14 and TRBJ1-1, with D possibly matching TRBD1 (5 bases). The ends were cut back, 2 bases at V and 3 bases at J, with 10 bases in the middle. Germline CDR1 SGHDN, CDR2 FVKESK. The CDR3 contains 14 residues. The DNA of the CDR3 is TGTGCCAGCAGCCAATCAGGGACCCACACTGAAGCTTTCTTT. It codes for CASSQSGTHTEAFF.

In its sample, this clonotype was seen a few times. The chain carries TRBV29-1 and TRBJ2-5; 11 nucleotides agree with TRBD2. Trimming took 3 bases from V and 5 from J; bases not matched to a gene: 8. Per germline, CDR1 SQVTM and CDR2 ANQGSEA. The CDR3 extends over 15 amino acids. The DNA of the CDR3 is TGCAGCGTTGACCCTAGCGGGAGGTCTCGGGAGACCCAGTACTTC. Protein product: CSVDPSGRSRETQYF.

The chain employs TRBV12-3 or TRBV12-4 and TRBJ2-3; 9 nucleotides agree with TRBD1. The DNA end is a closer match to TRBJ1-1, so the J assignment may be wrong. CDR3 size: 15 residues. In nucleotides, the CDR3 is TGTGCCAGCAGTCGTCCGGGACAGGGATCCCCAGAAGCTTTCTTT. Translating it yields CASSRPGQGSPEAFF.

This chain joins TRBV7-6 and TRBJ2-6, with 8 bases fitting TRBD2. Trimming at V came to 6 bases and at J to 1 base, leaving 14 bases not matched to a gene. CDR1 is SGHVS and CDR2 is FNYEAQ in the germline V gene. CDR3 length: 19 amino acids. The CDR3 region is CASRKTPGRGGSGANVLTF. The CDR3 nucleotides are TGTGCCAGCAGGAAGACCCCGGGACGGGGGGGATCTGGGGCCAACGTCCTGACTTTC.

The chain uses TRBV14 and TRBJ1-2; possibly TRBD1 for D (5 bases). Germline values: CDR1 SGHDN, CDR2 FVKESK. The V end was cut by 0 bases, the J end by 8 bases, with 19 bases between. This CDR3 has 16 residues. CDR3 in DNA: TGTGCCAGCAGCCAAGATTTCCCGGGGCGAATGGAAGGCTACACCTTC. Protein product: CASSQDFPGRMEGYTF.

This chain joins TRBV28 and TRBJ1-5; D is perhaps TRBD1 (6 bases). Deletions cut 4 bases from V and 3 bases from J, with 10 bases between. The CDR3 has 14 residues. The germline V gene has CDR1 MDHEN and CDR2 SYDVKM. CDR3 protein: CASSSQGPNQPQHF. The CDR3 nucleotides are TGTGCCAGCAGTTCACAGGGCCCCAATCAGCCCCAGCATTTT.

J is TRBJ1-1 and V is TRBV5-1, with TRBD1 as a possible D gene (5 bases). The CDR3 is 14 residues long. Looked up from germline, CDR1 is SGHRS and CDR2 is YFSETQ. V lost 5 bases and J lost 1, with 12 bases in between. The DNA for the CDR3 is TGCGCCAGCAGTGAAGTGGGACGGAACACTGAAGCTTTCTTT. It yields the protein CASSEVGRNTEAFF.

The chain has TRBV30 and TRBJ2-3; no reliable D call. The CDR3 spans 11 residues. V was clipped by 5 bases and J by 2 bases, with 5 bases between them. CDR1 is GTSNPN and CDR2 is SVGIG in the germline V gene (reference sequence). The CDR3 bases are TGTGCCTGGGAGCACACAGATACGCAGTATTTT. The encoded protein is CAWEHTDTQYF.

The chain has TRBV13 and TRBJ2-1; D remains ambiguous. Germline V gene sequence: CDR1 PRHDT, CDR2 FYEKMQ (reference sequence). This CDR3 contains 13 residues. V dropped 6 bases and J dropped 4 bases, with 10 bases sitting between them. CDR3 sequence (DNA): TGTGCCAGCAGTTACTCTGGGTACAATGAGCAGTTCTTC. It codes for CASSYSGYNEQFF.

The rearrangement joins TRBV12-3 or TRBV12-4 to TRBJ2-1; the match to TRBD1 covers 8 bases. The trim removed 8 bases at V and 5 bases at J, leaving 8 bases unmatched. The CDR3 sequence is 14 residues long. In nucleotides, the CDR3 is TGTGCCAGCTTCCAGGGGGCCGGCCACAATGAGCAGTTCTTC. Its translation is CASFQGAGHNEQFF.

The CDR3 bases are TGCGCCAGCAGCTCCCTCGAGCAGGCCACAGATACGCAGTATTTT. Amino acid sequence: CASSSLEQATDTQYF. V and J are TRBV5-1 and TRBJ2-3; no definite D call. This CDR3 is 15 amino acids long. V gave up 3 bases and J gave up 2 bases, with 13 bases separating them. Germline lookup yields CDR1 SGHRS and CDR2 YFSETQ. The entire variable domain, with the rest obtained from reference TRBV5-1 and TRBJ2-3, is as follows: KAGVTQTPRYLIKTRGQQVTLSCSPISGHRSVSWYQQTPGQGLQFLFEYFSETQRNKGNFPGRFSGRQFSNSRSEMNVSTLELGDSALYLCASSSLEQATDTQYFGPGTRLTVL.

This clonotype was picked up a small number of times. The chain combines TRBV5-1 with TRBJ1-2, with 7 bases aligning to TRBD1. Germline V CDR1 and CDR2: SGHRS, YFSETQ. With V trimmed by 0 bases and J by 8 bases, 7 bases remained unmatched. The CDR3 has 14 amino acids. Here the CDR3 reads CASSLGGWGQGYTF. The CDR3 nucleotides are TGCGCCAGCAGCTTGGGAGGTTGGGGACAGGGCTACACCTTC.

Concerning this clonotype itself: Since a much larger clone is just one base distant, this may be a read error. This chain uses TRBV2 with TRBJ2-6, with D uncertain. CDR3 size: 16 residues. The V and J ends lost 8 bases and 0 bases respectively, with 14 bases between them. Germline V gives CDR1 SNHLY, CDR2 FYNNEI. The CDR3 sequence: CASARRTVSGANVLTF. CDR3 in DNA: TGTGCCAGCGCTCGGCGAACCGTCTCTGGGGCCAACGTCCTGACTTTC.